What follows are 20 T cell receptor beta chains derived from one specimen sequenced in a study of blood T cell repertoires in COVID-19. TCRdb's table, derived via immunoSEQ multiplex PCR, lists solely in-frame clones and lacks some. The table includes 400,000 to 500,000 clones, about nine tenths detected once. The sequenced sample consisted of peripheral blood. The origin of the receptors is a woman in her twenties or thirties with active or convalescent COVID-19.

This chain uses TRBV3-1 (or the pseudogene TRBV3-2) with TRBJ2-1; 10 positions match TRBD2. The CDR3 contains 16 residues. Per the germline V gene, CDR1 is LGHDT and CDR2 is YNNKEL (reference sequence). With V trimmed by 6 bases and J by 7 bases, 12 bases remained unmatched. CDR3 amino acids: CASRPTESGGGNEQFF. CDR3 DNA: TGTGCCAGCAGACCCACGGAAAGCGGGGGGGGGAATGAGCAGTTCTTC.

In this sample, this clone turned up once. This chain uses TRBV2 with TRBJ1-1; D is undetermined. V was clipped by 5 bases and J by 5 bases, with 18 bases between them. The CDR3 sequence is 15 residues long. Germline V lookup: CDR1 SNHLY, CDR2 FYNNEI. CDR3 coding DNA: TGTGCCAGCAGTCAACGACCGGGAGGTGGGACTGAAGCTTTCTTT. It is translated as CASSQRPGGGTEAFF.

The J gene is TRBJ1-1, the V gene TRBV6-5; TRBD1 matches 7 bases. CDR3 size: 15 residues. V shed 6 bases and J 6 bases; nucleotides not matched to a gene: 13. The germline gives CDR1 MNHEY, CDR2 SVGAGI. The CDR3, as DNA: TGTGCCAGCAGAATCGGATTCGGGGACAGAGCTGAAGCTTTCTTT. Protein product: CASRIGFGDRAEAFF.

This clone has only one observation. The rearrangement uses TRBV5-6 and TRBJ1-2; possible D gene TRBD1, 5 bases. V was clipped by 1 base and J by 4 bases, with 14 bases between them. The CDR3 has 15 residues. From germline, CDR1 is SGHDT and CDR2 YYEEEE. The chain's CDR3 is CASSLSGLLVYGYTF. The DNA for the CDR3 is TGTGCCAGCAGCTTGTCGGGACTGCTCGTCTATGGCTACACCTTC. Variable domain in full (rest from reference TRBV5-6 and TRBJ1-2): DAGVTQSPTHLIKTRGQQVTLRCSPKSGHDTVSWYQQALGQGPQFIFQYYEEEERQRGNFPDRFSGHQFPNYSSELNVNALLLGDSALYLCASSLSGLLVYGYTFGSGTRLTVV.

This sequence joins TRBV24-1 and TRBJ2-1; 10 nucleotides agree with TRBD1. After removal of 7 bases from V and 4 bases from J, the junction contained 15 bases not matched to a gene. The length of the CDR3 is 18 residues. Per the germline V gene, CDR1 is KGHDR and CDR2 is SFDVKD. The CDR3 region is CATSPNTADRGRYNEQFF. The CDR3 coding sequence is TGTGCCACCAGCCCGAATACCGCAGACAGGGGGCGTTACAATGAGCAGTTCTTC.

The CDR3 nucleotides are TGTGCCACCAGCAGAGATCCCCTAACGGTGGGAAACACCATATATTTT. Translating it yields CATSRDPLTVGNTIYF. This chain uses TRBV15 with TRBJ1-3, with D unclear. The CDR3 runs to 16 residues. From germline, CDR1 is LNHNV and CDR2 YYDKDF (reference sequence). V lost 0 bases, J lost 4 bases, and 13 bases lay in between.

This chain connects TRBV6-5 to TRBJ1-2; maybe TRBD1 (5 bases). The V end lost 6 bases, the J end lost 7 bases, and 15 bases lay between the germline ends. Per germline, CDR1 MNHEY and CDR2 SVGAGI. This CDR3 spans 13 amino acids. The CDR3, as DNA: TGTGCCAGCAGCGGGGGGGTGGGAGGTGGCTACACCTTC. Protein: CASSGGVGGGYTF.

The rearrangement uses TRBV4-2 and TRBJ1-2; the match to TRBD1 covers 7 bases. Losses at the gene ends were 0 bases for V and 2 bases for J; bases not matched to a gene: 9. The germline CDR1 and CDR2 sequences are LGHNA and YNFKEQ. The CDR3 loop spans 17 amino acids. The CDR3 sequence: CASSQDPGQKKNYGYTF. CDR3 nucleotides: TGTGCCAGCAGCCAAGACCCGGGACAGAAAAAGAACTATGGCTACACCTTC.

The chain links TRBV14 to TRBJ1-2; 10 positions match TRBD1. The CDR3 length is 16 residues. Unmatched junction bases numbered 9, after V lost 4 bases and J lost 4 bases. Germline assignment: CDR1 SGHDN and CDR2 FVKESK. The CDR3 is CASSPALGQGIYGYTF. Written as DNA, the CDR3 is TGTGCCAGCAGCCCCGCGTTGGGACAGGGGATCTATGGCTACACCTTC.

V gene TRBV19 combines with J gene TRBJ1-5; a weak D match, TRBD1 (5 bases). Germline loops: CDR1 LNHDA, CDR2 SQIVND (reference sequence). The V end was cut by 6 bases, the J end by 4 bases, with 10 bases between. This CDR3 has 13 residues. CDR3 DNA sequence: TGTGCCAGTAGCCAAGACAGAAATCAGCCCCAGCATTTT. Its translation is CASSQDRNQPQHF.

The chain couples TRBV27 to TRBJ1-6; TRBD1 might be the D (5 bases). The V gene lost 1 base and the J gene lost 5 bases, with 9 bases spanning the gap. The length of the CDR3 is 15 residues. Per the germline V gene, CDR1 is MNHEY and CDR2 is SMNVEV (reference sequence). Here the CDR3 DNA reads TGTGCCAGCAGTTTATTCGGCAGGGATAATTCACCCCTCCACTTT. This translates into CASSLFGRDNSPLHF.

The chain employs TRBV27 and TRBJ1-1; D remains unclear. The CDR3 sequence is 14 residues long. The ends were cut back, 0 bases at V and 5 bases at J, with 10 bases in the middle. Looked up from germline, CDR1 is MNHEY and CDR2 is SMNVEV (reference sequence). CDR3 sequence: CASSLSEGWTEAFF. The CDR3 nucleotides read TGTGCCAGCAGTTTATCGGAGGGTTGGACTGAAGCTTTCTTT.

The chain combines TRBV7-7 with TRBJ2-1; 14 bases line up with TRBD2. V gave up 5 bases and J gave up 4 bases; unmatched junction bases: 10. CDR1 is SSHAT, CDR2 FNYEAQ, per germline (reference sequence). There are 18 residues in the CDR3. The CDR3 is CASSKGLAGAPLYNEQFF. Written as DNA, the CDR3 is TGTGCCAGCAGCAAGGGACTAGCGGGGGCCCCCCTATACAATGAGCAGTTCTTC.

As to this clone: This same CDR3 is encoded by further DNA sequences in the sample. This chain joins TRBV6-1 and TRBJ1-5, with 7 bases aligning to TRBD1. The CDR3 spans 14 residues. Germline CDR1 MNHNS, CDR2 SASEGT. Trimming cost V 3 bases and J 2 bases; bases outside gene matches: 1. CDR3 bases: TGTGCCAGCAGTGATACAGGGGGCAATCAGCCCCAGCATTTT. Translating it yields CASSDTGGNQPQHF.

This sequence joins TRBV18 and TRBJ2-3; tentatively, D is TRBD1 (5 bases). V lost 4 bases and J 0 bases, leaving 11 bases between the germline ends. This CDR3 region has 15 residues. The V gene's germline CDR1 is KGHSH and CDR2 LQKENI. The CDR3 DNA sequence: TGTGCCAGCTCACAGACAGTCCCTAGCACAGATACGCAGTATTTT. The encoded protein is CASSQTVPSTDTQYF.

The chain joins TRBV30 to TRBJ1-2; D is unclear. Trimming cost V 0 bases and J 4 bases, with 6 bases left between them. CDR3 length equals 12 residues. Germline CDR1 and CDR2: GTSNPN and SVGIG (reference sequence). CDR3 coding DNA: TGTGCCTGGAGTGTCTACAGCTATGGCTACACCTTC. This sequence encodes CAWSVYSYGYTF.

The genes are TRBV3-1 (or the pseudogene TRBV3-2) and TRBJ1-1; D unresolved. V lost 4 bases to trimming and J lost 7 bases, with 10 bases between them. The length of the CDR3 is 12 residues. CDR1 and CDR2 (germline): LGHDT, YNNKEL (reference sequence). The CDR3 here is CASSRGTIEAFF. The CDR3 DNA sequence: TGTGCCAGCAGCCGAGGTACGATTGAAGCTTTCTTT.

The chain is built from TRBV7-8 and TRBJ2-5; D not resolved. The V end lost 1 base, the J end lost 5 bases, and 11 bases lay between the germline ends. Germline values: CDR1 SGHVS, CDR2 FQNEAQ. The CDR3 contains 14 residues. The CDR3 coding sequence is TGTGCCAGCAGCTTAGAAGTGACCGGGGAGACCCAGTACTTC. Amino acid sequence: CASSLEVTGETQYF. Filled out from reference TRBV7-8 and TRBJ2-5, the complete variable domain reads GAGVSQSPRYKVAKRGQDVALRCDPISGHVSLFWYQQALGQGPEFLTYFQNEAQLDKSGLPSDRFFAERPEGSVSTLKIQRTQQEDSAVYLCASSLEVTGETQYFGPGTRLLVL.

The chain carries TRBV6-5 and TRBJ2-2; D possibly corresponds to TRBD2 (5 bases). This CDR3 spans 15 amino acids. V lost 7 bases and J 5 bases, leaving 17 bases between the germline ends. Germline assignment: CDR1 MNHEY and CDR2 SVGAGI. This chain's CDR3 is CASNGPQRDTGELFF. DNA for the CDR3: TGTGCCAGCAACGGACCGCAGAGGGATACCGGGGAGCTGTTTTTT.

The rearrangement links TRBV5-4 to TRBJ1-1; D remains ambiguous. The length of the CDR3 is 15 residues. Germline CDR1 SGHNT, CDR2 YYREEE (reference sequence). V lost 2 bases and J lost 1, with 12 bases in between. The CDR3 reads CASSFSGRPNTEAFF. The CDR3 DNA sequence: TGTGCCAGCAGCTTTTCTGGCAGGCCGAACACTGAAGCTTTCTTT.